This TCR beta chain was obtained from a study of human T cells and chemical hapten exposure. TCRdb ran MiXCR on the RACE reads and lists one entry per CDR3 protein. The table includes roughly 120,000 distinct CDR3 sequences, approximately 10% detected once. Many counts were recorded for this clonotype. The time point denotes: healthy volunteer bleed at 2 weeks. The template was total RNA from unfractionated whole blood. Deletions cut 5 bases from V and 6 bases from J, with 11 bases between. The CDR3 sequence is 13 residues long. Germline V gene lookup returns CDR1 MNHEY and CDR2 SMNVEV (reference sequence).

The sample comprised whole blood. The chain uses TRBV27 and TRBJ1-5; D is undetermined. This clonotype was obtained from a male donor in good health. Some clones in this sample may be carry-over from other donors' samples. The CDR3 is CASSPPGVQPQHF. The DNA of the CDR3 is TGTGCCAGCAGTCCCCCAGGAGTTCAGCCCCAGCATTTT.